This T cell receptor (beta chain) stems from a study of OX40 agonist ivuxolimab in advanced cancers. Study as a whole: Patients were infused with ivuxolimab every 2 weeks at 0.01 to 10 mg/kg. The dose-escalation cohort had hepatocellular carcinoma, melanoma, renal cell or head and neck cancer. Of mixed ages from about 23 to 85 and averaging about 56 years, the group was over 80% male.

The protocol was immunoSEQ multiplex PCR, while the TCRdb copy is restricted to in-frame clones and leaves out a portion. The sample holds 73,000 or so clones, roughly 90% seen once. The ends were cut back, 4 bases at V and 0 bases at J, with 9 bases in the middle. Germline V gene data show CDR1 as SGHTA and CDR2 as FQGNSA. This CDR3 is built from 15 residues. Findings of the study overall: Expanded clones tended on average to be more numerous among CD8+ T cells than CD4+.

This clone was seen once. Its cognate antigen is unknown. Sequencing was performed on CD4+ or CD8+ T cells sorted from blood, taken in a trial of the OX40 agonist ivuxolimab. The clonotype was recovered from an adult with an advanced solid tumor such as melanoma, head and neck, liver or kidney cancer. The rearrangement joins TRBV7-2 to TRBJ1-4; D unclear. CDR3 sequence reads: CASSSSVATNEKLFF. DNA of the CDR3: TGTGCCAGCAGCTCATCCGTTGCAACTAATGAAAAACTGTTTTTT.